This TCR beta chain stems from a study of blood T cell repertoires in COVID-19. Study-level information: From the United States, Italy and Spain came samples of acute and convalescent COVID-19. PBMCs, B-cell-depleted T cells, or T cells provided the cDNA or gDNA that made up the material.

Recruits, aged roughly 18 to 95 years, lived in roughly 22 US areas. No more than 2 weeks before study entry, exposed participants had met a case of COVID-19. Assay used: immunoSEQ multiplex PCR; TCRdb lists only in-frame clones, some missing. The sample carries 200,000 to 250,000 clones, approximately 88% recorded once. V was shortened by 5 bases and J by 3 bases, with 13 bases between the two germline ends. The CDR3 extends over 14 amino acids. Germline V gene sequence: CDR1 PRHDT, CDR2 FYEKMQ (reference sequence). Sequenced sample: PBMCs or T cells enriched from blood (not recorded which). The chain links TRBV13 to TRBJ1-1, with D possibly matching TRBD1 (6 bases). This receptor was taken from a woman aged 30 to 39 who had been exposed to COVID-19. As DNA, the CDR3 is TGTGCCAGCAGCGTTACAGGGTCGGACACTGAAGCTTTCTTT. Protein product: CASSVTGSDTEAFF.